The clone carrying this TCR beta chain was seen repeatedly, ten times or more. These data originate in a study of human T cells and chemical hapten exposure. MiXCR, applied by TCRdb to the 5' RACE reads, yields one record per CDR3 protein. The sample lists under 150,000 distinct CDR3 sequences; 19% were seen once. Trimming took off 0 bases at V and 0 bases at J, with 9 bases between the two ends. Germline CDR1 and CDR2: MNHEY and SMNVEV (reference sequence). This CDR3 region has 16 residues. Whole blood, unfractionated, served as the material for total RNA extraction. The V and J genes are TRBV27 and TRBJ1-5, with D uncertain. The sequence was obtained from a human donor in good health. In nucleotides, the CDR3 is TGTGCCAGCAGTTTATCGAAAGGGATTAGCAATCAGCCCCAGCATTTT. This codes for CASSLSKGISNQPQHF.